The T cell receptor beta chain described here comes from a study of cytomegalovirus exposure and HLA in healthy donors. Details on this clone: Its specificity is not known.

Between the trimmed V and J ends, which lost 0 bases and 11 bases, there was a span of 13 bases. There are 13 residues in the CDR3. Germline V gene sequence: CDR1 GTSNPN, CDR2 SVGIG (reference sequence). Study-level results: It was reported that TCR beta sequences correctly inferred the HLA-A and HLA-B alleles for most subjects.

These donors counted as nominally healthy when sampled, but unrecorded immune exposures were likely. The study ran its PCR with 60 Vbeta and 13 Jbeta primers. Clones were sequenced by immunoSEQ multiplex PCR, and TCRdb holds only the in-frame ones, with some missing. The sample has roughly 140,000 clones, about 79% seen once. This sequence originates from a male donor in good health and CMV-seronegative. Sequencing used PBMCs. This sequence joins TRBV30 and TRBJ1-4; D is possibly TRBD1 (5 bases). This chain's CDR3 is CAWSVGTGGKLFF. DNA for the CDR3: TGTGCCTGGAGTGTAGGGACGGGGGGGAAACTGTTTTTT. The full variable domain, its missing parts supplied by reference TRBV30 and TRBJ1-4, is SQTIHQWPATLVQPVGSPLSLECTVEGTSNPNLYWYRQAAGRGLQLLFYSVGIGQISSEVPQNLSASRPQDRQFILSSKKLLLSDSGFYLCAWSVGTGGKLFFGSGTQLSVL.